The 15 T cell receptor beta chains presented below share a single source sample, sequenced in a study of monozygotic twins with inflammatory bowel disease. TCRdb re-analyzed the 5' RACE reads; it lists each CDR3 protein once, without DNA. This table lists 300,000 to 400,000 distinct CDR3 sequences. The sequenced sample consisted of blood. Receptor source: a human donor with ulcerative colitis or Crohn's disease, or a healthy co-twin of an affected twin (not recorded which).

This chain links TRBV27 with TRBJ1-1; lacking DNA, the TRBD1 call made by TCRdb goes unchecked. The V gene's germline CDR1 is MNHEY and CDR2 SMNVEV (reference sequence). The CDR3 extends over 16 amino acids. CDR3 residues: CASSLEQGIMNTEAFF.

The V call is TRBV20-1, the J call TRBJ2-7. This CDR3 region has 14 residues. Germline assignment: CDR1 DFQATT and CDR2 SNEGSKA (reference sequence). The CDR3 sequence is CSAPNGPLPYEQYF.

The V gene is TRBV6-1, the J gene TRBJ2-1; TCRdb designates TRBD1, a call that cannot be tested without DNA. The CDR3 is 13 amino acids. Per the germline V gene, CDR1 is MNHNS and CDR2 is SASEGT. This CDR3 is CASSEGQVHEQFF.

The rearrangement joins TRBV6-1 to TRBJ2-4; lacking DNA, the TRBD2 call made by TCRdb goes unchecked. There are 17 residues in the CDR3. The germline gives CDR1 MNHNS, CDR2 SASEGT. CDR3 sequence reads: CASSVAGTSGGRNIQYF.

This chain uses TRBV7-8 with TRBJ1-1; TCRdb reports TRBD1, a call that lacks DNA to check it against. The germline CDR1 and CDR2 sequences are SGHVS and FQNEAQ. The CDR3 sequence is 20 residues long. The CDR3 here is CASSPDRGPVAPLRNTEAFF. The complete variable domain, with remaining parts taken from reference TRBV7-8 and TRBJ1-1, reads GAGVSQSPRYKVAKRGQDVALRCDPISGHVSLFWYQQALGQGPEFLTYFQNEAQLDKSGLPSDRFFAERPEGSVSTLKIQRTQQEDSAVYLCASSPDRGPVAPLRNTEAFFGQGTRLTVV.

CDR3 protein: CASSPVQRYSNQPQHF. The genes are TRBV7-8 and TRBJ1-5. Germline CDR1 and CDR2: SGHVS and FQNEAQ. The CDR3 has 16 amino acids.

The V call is TRBV4-3, the J call TRBJ1-2; the TCRdb call, TRBD1, lacks DNA for checking. Germline V gives CDR1 LGHNA, CDR2 YSLEER. The CDR3 spans 16 residues. The CDR3: CASSQGTRQGPYGYTF.

The rearrangement uses TRBV27 and TRBJ2-5; no DNA is available, so the TRBD1 call from TCRdb remains unchecked. Germline CDR1 reads MNHEY; CDR2 reads SMNVEV (reference sequence). The CDR3 has 15 amino acids. The CDR3 sequence is CASSLGDRDLETQYF.

This chain connects TRBV5-1 to TRBJ2-5; with no DNA, the TCRdb D assignment of TRBD2 cannot be verified. Germline V lookup: CDR1 SGHRS, CDR2 YFSETQ. The CDR3 length is 16 residues. The CDR3 loop reads CASSFRPRQGEETQYF.

The rearrangement joins TRBV28 to TRBJ2-5; as DNA is missing, the TRBD2 call by TCRdb cannot be tested. The germline CDR1 and CDR2 sequences are MDHEN and SYDVKM. CDR3 size: 15 residues. CDR3 region: CASSWGSASSETQYF.

The CDR3 is CASRVNTEAFF. This chain links TRBV6-5 with TRBJ1-1. The CDR3 loop spans 11 amino acids. In germline, CDR1 is MNHEY, CDR2 SVGAGI.

The chain is built from TRBV4-3 and TRBJ2-7; TCRdb calls TRBD1, which cannot be checked without DNA. Germline CDR1 is LGHNA and CDR2 is YSLEER. The CDR3 has 16 amino acids. CDR3 sequence reads: CASSQGGTARAYEQYF.

The rearrangement links TRBV7-2 to TRBJ2-1; TCRdb selects TRBD2, and the lack of DNA leaves this call unchecked. The CDR3 is 15 residues long. The germline V gene encodes CDR1 SGHTA and CDR2 FQGNSA. CDR3 region: CASSLTSGPFNKQFF.

This chain connects TRBV5-5 to TRBJ1-3. Germline V CDR1 and CDR2: SGHKS, YYEKEE (reference sequence). The CDR3 sequence is 14 residues long. The CDR3 sequence: CASSFQAGGNTIYF.

V is TRBV15 and J is TRBJ1-2. The CDR3 length is 12 residues. Germline V gene sequence: CDR1 LNHNV, CDR2 YYDKDF (reference sequence). CDR3 region: CATSTSNYGYTF.